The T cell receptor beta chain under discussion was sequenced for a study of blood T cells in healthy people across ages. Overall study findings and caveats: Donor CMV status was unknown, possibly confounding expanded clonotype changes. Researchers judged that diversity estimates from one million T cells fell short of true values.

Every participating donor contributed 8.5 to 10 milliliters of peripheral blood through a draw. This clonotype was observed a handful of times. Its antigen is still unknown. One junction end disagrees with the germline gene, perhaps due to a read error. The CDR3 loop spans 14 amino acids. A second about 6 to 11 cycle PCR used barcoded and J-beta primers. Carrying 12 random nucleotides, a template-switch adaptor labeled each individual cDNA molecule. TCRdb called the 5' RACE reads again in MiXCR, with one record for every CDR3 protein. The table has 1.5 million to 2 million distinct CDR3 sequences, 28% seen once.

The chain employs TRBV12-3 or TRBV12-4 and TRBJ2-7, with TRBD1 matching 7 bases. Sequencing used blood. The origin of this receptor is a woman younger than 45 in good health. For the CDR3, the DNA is TGTGCCAGCAGCCGCAACAGGGGATCCAACGAGCGGTACTTC. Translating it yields CASSRNRGSNERYF.